Here is one T cell receptor (beta chain) with its context. What it recognizes is unknown. A clone one base away is much larger, so this may be a read error. Trimming cost V 2 bases and J 4 bases, with 2 bases left between them. CDR1 and CDR2 (germline): SGHTA, FQGNSA. The CDR3 loop spans 11 amino acids. The data belong to a study of early T cells in non-severe SARS-CoV-2 infection. Study details: Unpaired chains resulted from sequencing bulk RNA of unsorted whole blood.

Study-wide results and caveats: Reliance on VDJdb matching favored anti-spike CD8 responses; private and CD4 specificities were missed.

Unique molecular identifiers (one per individual cDNA molecule) were attached. One entry per CDR3 protein results from TCRdb running MiXCR on the 5' RACE reads. The sample contains about 52,000 distinct CDR3 sequences, approximately 10% of which appear only once. The genes are TRBV7-2 and TRBJ2-5; unclear D gene. Sample: whole blood. The TCR sequence derives from an adult who was a healthcare worker with PCR-confirmed SARS-CoV-2 infection or an uninfected control (not recorded which). As DNA, the CDR3 is TGTGCCAGCAGCTTAACAGAGACCCAGTACTTC. It yields the protein CASSLTETQYF. Together with reference TRBV7-2 and TRBJ2-5, the CDR3 gives the full variable domain: GAGVSQSPSNKVTEKGKDVELRCDPISGHTALYWYRQSLGQGLEFLIYFQGNSAPDKSGLPSDRFSAERTGGSVSTLTIQRTQQEDSAVYLCASSLTETQYFGPGTRLLVL.